The rows below give T cell receptor beta chains drawn from one sample of a study of blood T cell repertoires in COVID-19. Clones were read by immunoSEQ multiplex PCR, and TCRdb kept only the in-frame ones, dropping some. Of roughly 250,000 clones listed, roughly four fifths are singletons. The material sequenced was peripheral blood. These receptor sequences come from a woman aged 60-75 years with active or convalescent COVID-19. The CDR3 runs from the conserved cysteine through the conserved F or W. D genes are given only for firm matches. The listing skips clone size in some rows; elsewhere it reads once, few, many or a size class.

V,D,J,size,DNA,CDR3
TRBV5-1,TRBD1,TRBJ2-1,-,TGCGCCAGCGGGGACAGCGGCTCCTACAATGAGCAGTTCTTC,CASGDSGSYNEQFF
TRBV6-1,-,TRBJ1-3,-,TGTGCCAGCAGTGAAACGGTGTCCCGCTCTGGAAACACCATATATTTT,CASSETVSRSGNTIYF
TRBV9,-,TRBJ1-3,few,TGTGCCAGCAGCGTAGCGTCTGACATCTGGGGAAACACCATATATTTT,CASSVASDIWGNTIYF
TRBV18,-,TRBJ1-5,once,TGTGCCAGCTCAGCGACCCAGGATCAGCCCCAGCATTTT,CASSATQDQPQHF
TRBV30,TRBD1,TRBJ1-2,-,TGTGCCTGGAGCCTAACAGGGGCTGGCTACACCTTC,CAWSLTGAGYTF
TRBV27,TRBD1,TRBJ2-1,-,TGTGCCAGCAGTTGGGAGACAGGGAGCTACAATGAGCAGTTCTTC,CASSWETGSYNEQFF
TRBV5-4,TRBD2,TRBJ2-2,-,TGTGCCAGCAGCCCCGGGGTAGCGGGGGCGAACACCGGGGAGCTGTTTTTT,CASSPGVAGANTGELFF
TRBV27,TRBD2,TRBJ2-5,-,TGTGCCAGCAGTCCCCAGCGGGGGAGGGAGACCCAGTACTTC,CASSPQRGRETQYF
TRBV30,-,TRBJ1-5,-,TGTGCCTGGAGTGTACAGGGTAATCAGCCCCAGCATTTT,CAWSVQGNQPQHF
TRBV5-1,TRBD1,TRBJ2-2,few,TGCGCCAGCAGCTTGGAAGCGGACAGGGGGCTGGGGAGCACCGGGGAGCTGTTTTTT,CASSLEADRGLGSTGELFF
TRBV5-1,-,TRBJ2-3,-,TGCGCCAGCAGCTTAGGACAGGGCAGCGGGGGCACAGATACGCAGTATTTT,CASSLGQGSGGTDTQYF
TRBV7-9,TRBD1,TRBJ1-2,-,TGTGCCAGCAGCTTAGCGGACAGGGGTCCTTCGGGTGGCTACACCTTC,CASSLADRGPSGGYTF
TRBV6-2/TRBV6-3,-,TRBJ1-1,-,TGTGCCAGCAGTTCCACCGGGACACGGGGAATTGAAGCTTTCTTT,CASSSTGTRGIEAFF
TRBV14,-,TRBJ1-6,once,TGTGCCAGCAGCCCGACATTCAATTCACCCCTCCACTTT,CASSPTFNSPLHF
TRBV7-9,TRBD1,TRBJ1-1,-,TGTGCCAGCAGCTTAATGTTTGGGACAGGGGGCGGAGGGACTGAAGCTTTCTTT,CASSLMFGTGGGGTEAFF
TRBV19,-,TRBJ1-2,few,TGTGCCAGTGAGTTTAACTATGGCTACACCTTC,CASEFNYGYTF
TRBV10-3,-,TRBJ1-5,-,TGTGCCACCGCCGGTCAGGCTAGCAATCAGCCCCAGCATTTT,CATAGQASNQPQHF
TRBV23-1,TRBD1,TRBJ1-1,-,TGCGCCAGCAGTCACCACGGACAGGGAGGGTGGAACACTGAAGCTTTCTTT,CASSHHGQGGWNTEAFF
TRBV12-3/TRBV12-4,TRBD1,TRBJ1-1,-,TGTGCCAGCAGCCTACAGGGGCGGACTGAAGCTTTCTTT,CASSLQGRTEAFF
TRBV2,-,TRBJ1-2,-,TGTGCCAGCAGTGCTGGCGGCTATGGCTACACCTTC,CASSAGGYGYTF
TRBV7-8,-,TRBJ2-1,-,TGTGCCAGCAGCTTAGTTGGGGGGGCCCTGTCCTACAATGAGCAGTTCTTC,CASSLVGGALSYNEQFF
TRBV30,-,TRBJ1-2,once,TGTGCCTGGAATAACCGGGACAACATATATGGCTACACCTTC,CAWNNRDNIYGYTF
TRBV7-9,TRBD1,TRBJ1-4,-,TGTGCCAGCAGCTCCCACAGGGGGCTGGAAAAACTGTTTTTT,CASSSHRGLEKLFF